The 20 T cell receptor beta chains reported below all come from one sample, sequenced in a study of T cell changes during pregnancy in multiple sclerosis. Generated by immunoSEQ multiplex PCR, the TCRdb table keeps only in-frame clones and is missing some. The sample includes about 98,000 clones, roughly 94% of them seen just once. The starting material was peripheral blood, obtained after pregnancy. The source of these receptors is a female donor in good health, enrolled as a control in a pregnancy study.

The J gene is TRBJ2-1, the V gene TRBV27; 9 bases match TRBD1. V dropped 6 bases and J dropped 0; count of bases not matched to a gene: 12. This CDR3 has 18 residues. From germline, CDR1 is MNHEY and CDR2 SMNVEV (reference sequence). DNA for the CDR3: TGTGCCAGCAGCCTGACAGGGGGTCCCTCGTTCTCCTACAATGAGCAGTTCTTC. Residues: CASSLTGGPSFSYNEQFF.

CDR3 sequence reads: CASSSDGDTEAFF. The CDR3 nucleotides read TGTGCCAGCAGTTCAGACGGAGACACTGAAGCTTTCTTT. The chain carries TRBV2 and TRBJ1-1; no firm D call. Germline-derived CDR1 and CDR2 are SNHLY and FYNNEI. Trimming shortened V by 5 bases and J by 3 bases, and 10 bases separated the two germline ends. The CDR3 contains 13 residues.

The CDR3 DNA follows: TGCGCCAGCAGCGCTGGGACTAGCGGGGGGGGGCGGACGCAGTATTTT. Translation: CASSAGTSGGGRTQYF. The chain joins TRBV5-1 to TRBJ2-3; 16 positions match TRBD2. In germline, CDR1 is SGHRS, CDR2 YFSETQ. Germline trimming cut 4 bases from V and 9 bases from J; bases unmatched to any gene: 8. The CDR3 covers 16 residues.

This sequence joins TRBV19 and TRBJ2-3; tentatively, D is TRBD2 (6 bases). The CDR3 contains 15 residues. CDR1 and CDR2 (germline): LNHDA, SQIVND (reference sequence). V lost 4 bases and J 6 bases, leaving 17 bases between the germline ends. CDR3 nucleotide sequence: TGTGCCAGTAGTACTCCTAGCGCACGAAGGGATACGCAGTATTTT. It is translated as CASSTPSARRDTQYF.

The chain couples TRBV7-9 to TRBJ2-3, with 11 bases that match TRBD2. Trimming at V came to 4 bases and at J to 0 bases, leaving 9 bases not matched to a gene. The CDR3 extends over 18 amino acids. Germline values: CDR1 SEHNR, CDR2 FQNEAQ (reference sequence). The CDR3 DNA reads TGTGCCAGCAGCTCCTCTAGCGGGGGGCCATCTAGCACAGATACGCAGTATTTT. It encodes CASSSSSGGPSSTDTQYF.

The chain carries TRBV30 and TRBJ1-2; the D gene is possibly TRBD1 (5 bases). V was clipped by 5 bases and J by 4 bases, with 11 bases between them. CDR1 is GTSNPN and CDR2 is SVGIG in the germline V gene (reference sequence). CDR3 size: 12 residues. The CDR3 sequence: CAWQRGSYGYTF. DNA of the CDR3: TGTGCCTGGCAGCGGGGCAGCTATGGCTACACCTTC. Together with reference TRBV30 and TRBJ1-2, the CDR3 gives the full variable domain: SQTIHQWPATLVQPVGSPLSLECTVEGTSNPNLYWYRQAAGRGLQLLFYSVGIGQISSEVPQNLSASRPQDRQFILSSKKLLLSDSGFYLCAWQRGSYGYTFGSGTRLTVV.

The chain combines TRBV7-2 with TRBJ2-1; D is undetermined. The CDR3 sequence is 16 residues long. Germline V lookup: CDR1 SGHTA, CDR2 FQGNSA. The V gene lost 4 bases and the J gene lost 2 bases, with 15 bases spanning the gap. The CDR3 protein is CASSSYSLGTYNEQFF. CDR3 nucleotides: TGTGCCAGCAGCTCATACAGCCTCGGAACCTACAATGAGCAGTTCTTC.

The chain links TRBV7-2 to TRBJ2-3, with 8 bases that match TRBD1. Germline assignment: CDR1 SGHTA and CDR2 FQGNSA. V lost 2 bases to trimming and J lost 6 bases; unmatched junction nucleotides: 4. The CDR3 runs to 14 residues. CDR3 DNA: TGTGCCAGCAGCTTATGGACAGGGTCGGATACGCAGTATTTT. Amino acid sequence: CASSLWTGSDTQYF. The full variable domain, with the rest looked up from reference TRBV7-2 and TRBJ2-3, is GAGVSQSPSNKVTEKGKDVELRCDPISGHTALYWYRQSLGQGLEFLIYFQGNSAPDKSGLPSDRFSAERTGGSVSTLTIQRTQQEDSAVYLCASSLWTGSDTQYFGPGTRLTVL.

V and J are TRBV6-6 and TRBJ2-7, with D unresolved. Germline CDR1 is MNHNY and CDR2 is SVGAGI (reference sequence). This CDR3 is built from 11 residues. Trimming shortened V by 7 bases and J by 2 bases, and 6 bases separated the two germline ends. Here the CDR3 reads CASTRAYEQYF. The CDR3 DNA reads TGTGCCAGCACTCGGGCCTACGAGCAGTACTTC.

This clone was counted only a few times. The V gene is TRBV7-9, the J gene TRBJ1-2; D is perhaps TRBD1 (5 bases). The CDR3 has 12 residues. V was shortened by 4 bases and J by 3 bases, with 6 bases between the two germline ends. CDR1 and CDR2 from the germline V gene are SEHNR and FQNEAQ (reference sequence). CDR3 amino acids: CASSSGDYGYTF. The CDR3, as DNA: TGTGCCAGCAGCTCGGGGGACTATGGCTACACCTTC. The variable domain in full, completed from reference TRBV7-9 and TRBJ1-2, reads DTGVSQNPRHKITKRGQNVTFRCDPISEHNRLYWYRQTLGQGPEFLTYFQNEAQLEKSRLLSDRFSAERPKGSFSTLEIQRTEQGDSAMYLCASSSGDYGYTFGSGTRLTVV.

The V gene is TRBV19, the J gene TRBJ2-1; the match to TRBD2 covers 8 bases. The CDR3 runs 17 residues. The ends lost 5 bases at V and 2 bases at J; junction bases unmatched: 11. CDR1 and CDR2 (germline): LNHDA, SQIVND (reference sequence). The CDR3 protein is CASSLGTRQFPYNEQFF. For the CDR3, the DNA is TGTGCCAGTAGTTTGGGGACTAGGCAATTTCCCTACAATGAGCAGTTCTTC. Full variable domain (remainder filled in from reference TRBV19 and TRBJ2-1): DGGITQSPKYLFRKEGQNVTLSCEQNLNHDAMYWYRQDPGQGLRLIYYSQIVNDFQKGDIAEGYSVSREKKESFPLTVTSAQKNPTAFYLCASSLGTRQFPYNEQFFGPGTRLTVL.

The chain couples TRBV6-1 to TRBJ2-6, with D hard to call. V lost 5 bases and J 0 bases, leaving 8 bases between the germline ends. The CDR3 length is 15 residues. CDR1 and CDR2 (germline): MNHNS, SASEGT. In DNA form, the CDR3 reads TGTGCCAGCAGTCGTAGGAGCTCTGGGGCCAACGTCCTGACTTTC. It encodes CASSRRSSGANVLTF.

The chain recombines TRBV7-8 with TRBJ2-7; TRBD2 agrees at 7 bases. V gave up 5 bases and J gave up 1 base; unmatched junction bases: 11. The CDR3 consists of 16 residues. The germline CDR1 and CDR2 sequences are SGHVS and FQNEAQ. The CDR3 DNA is TGTGCCAGCAGCCCCCGGGGAGGGGCGCGGTCCTACGAGCAGTACTTC. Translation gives CASSPRGGARSYEQYF.

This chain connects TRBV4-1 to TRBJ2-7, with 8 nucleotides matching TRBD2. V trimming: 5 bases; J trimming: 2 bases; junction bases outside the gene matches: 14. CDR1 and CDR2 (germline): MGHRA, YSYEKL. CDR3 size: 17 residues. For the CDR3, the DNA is TGCGCCAGCAGCGCAGAACCCCTAGCGGGCGCTACCTACGAGCAGTACTTC. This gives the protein CASSAEPLAGATYEQYF.

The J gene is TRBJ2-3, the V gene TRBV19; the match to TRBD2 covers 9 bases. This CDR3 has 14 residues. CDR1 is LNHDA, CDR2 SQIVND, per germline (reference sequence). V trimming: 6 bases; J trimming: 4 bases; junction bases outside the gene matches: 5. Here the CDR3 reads CASRLAGEADTQYF. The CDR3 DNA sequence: TGTGCCAGTAGACTAGCGGGCGAAGCAGATACGCAGTATTTT.

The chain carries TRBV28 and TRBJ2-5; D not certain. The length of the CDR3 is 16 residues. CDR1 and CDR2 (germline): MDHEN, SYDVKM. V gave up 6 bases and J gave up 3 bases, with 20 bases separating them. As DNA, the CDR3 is TGTGCCAGCAGCTTACCGCTAGGATCAATGAAAGAGACCCAGTACTTC. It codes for CASSLPLGSMKETQYF.

CDR3 amino acids: CASSYEGLGEVSYTF. CDR3 nucleotide sequence: TGTGCCAGCAGTTACGAGGGACTAGGGGAAGTAAGCTACACCTTC. The chain uses TRBV6-5 and TRBJ1-2, with D possibly TRBD1 on 5 matching bases. V was cut by 2 bases and J by 9 bases, with 19 bases left in between. Germline V gives CDR1 MNHEY, CDR2 SVGAGI. The CDR3 sequence is 15 residues long.

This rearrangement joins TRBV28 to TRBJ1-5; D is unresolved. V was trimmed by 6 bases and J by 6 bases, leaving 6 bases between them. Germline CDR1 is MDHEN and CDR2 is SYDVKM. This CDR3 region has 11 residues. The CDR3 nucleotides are TGTGCCAGCAGCCTAGGTCAGCCCCAGCATTTT. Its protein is CASSLGQPQHF.

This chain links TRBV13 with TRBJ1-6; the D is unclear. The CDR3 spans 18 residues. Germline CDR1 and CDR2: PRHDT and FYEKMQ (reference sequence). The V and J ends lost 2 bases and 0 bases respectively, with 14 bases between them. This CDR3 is CASSLFPPTSSYNSPLHF. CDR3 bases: TGTGCCAGCAGCTTATTCCCCCCAACCAGCTCCTATAATTCACCCCTCCACTTT.

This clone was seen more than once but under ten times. The CDR3 nucleotides are TGTGCCAGCAGCTCCGGGACAGGGGGCTACAATGAGCAGTTCTTC. This gives the protein CASSSGTGGYNEQFF. J is TRBJ2-1 and V is TRBV6-5; 11 bases agree with TRBD1. The V segment lost 6 bases and the J segment 3 bases; nucleotides outside the gene matches: 4. From germline, CDR1 is MNHEY and CDR2 SVGAGI. This CDR3 is built from 15 residues.